This TCR beta chain was observed in a study of cytomegalovirus exposure and HLA in healthy donors. Study in general: From HLA-typed donors, an early data release held tens of millions of unique TCRs. Findings and caveats of the study: Later analysis identified over 15,000 TCR beta sequences associated with HLA alleles, using a false discovery rate threshold of 0.05. In an earlier analysis, about 87% or about 30%: the productive usage of most TCR beta V segments.

Researchers ran the PCR with 60 Vbeta and 13 Jbeta primers. In the original processing: Per a later analysis, the number of unique TCR beta chains was approximately 73 million, of which 8.5 million to 11 million were shared. Some clones are missing from TCRdb's copy, which holds only in-frame ones; the method was immunoSEQ multiplex PCR. V and J calls and clone size are as listed in that table; D and trimming were resolved from the DNA. The sample lists 150,000 to 200,000 clones, 9.5% occurring once. Comments on this clone: Antigen unknown.

Source material: PBMCs. The receptor was derived from a woman in her thirties in good health and CMV-seropositive.

CDR3 loop: CASRTFLSSYNEQFF. For the CDR3, the DNA is TGTGCCAGTCGGACTTTTCTAAGCTCCTACAATGAGCAGTTCTTC. This rearrangement joins TRBV6-1 to TRBJ2-1; a possible D gene is TRBD2 (5 bases). The CDR3 runs to 15 residues. Germline lookup yields CDR1 MNHNS and CDR2 SASEGT. V lost 9 bases and J 0 bases, leaving 15 bases between the germline ends.